This T cell receptor (beta chain) was sequenced during a study of blood T cell repertoires in COVID-19. Data came from immunoSEQ multiplex PCR; TCRdb stores just in-frame clones and leaves some out. The data show approximately 28,000 clones, with 90% seen just once and more than 1.5% held by the top ten. CDR1 and CDR2 from the germline V gene are LNHDA and SQIVND (reference sequence). The CDR3 length is 14 residues. V lost 5 bases, J lost 0 bases, and 8 bases lay in between. The rearrangement links TRBV19 to TRBJ1-5; D not certain. Sample: peripheral blood. This TCR derives from an older woman with active COVID-19. CDR3 region: CASSPVYSNQPQHF. As DNA, the CDR3 is TGTGCCAGTAGTCCGGTTTATAGCAATCAGCCCCAGCATTTT.